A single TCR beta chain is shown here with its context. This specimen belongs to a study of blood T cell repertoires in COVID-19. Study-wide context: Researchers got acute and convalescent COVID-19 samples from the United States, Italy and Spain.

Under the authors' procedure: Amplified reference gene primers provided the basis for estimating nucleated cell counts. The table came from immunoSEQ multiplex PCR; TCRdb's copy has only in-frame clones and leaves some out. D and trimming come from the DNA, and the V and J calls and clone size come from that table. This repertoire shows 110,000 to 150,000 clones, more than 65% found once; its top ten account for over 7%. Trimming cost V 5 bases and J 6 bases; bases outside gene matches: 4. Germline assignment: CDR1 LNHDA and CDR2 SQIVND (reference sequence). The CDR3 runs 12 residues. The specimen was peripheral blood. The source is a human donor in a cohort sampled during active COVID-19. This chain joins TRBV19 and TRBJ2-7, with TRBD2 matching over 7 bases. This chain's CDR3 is CASSLWEGEQYF. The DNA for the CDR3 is TGTGCCAGTAGTCTCTGGGAGGGCGAGCAGTACTTC.